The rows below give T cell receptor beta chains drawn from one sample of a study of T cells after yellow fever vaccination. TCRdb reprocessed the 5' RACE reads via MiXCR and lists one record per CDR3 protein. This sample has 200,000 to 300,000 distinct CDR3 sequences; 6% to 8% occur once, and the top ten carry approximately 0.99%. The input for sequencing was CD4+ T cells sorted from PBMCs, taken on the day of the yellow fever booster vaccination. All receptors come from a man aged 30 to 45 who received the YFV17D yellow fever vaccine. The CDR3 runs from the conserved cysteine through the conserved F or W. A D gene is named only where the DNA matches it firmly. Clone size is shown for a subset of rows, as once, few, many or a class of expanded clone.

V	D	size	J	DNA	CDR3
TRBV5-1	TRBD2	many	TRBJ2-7	TGCGCCAGCAGCCCACCGGGACTAGCAGCTTTAAAGCAGTACTTC	CASSPPGLAALKQYF
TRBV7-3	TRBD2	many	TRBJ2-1	TGTGCCAGCAGCTTAAAAGTTCTAGGGAGGGCGAGCAATGAGCAGTTCTTC	CASSLKVLGRASNEQFF
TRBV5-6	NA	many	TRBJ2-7	TGTGCCAGCAGCTTGATCGGGGGCTACGAGCAGTACTTC	CASSLIGGYEQYF
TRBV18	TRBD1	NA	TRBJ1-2	TGTGCCAGCTCACCCGGGACAGGGACCGACTATGGCTACACCTTC	CASSPGTGTDYGYTF
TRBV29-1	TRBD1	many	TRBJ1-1	TGCAGCGTCGCCGGGACAGCCATTGAAGCTTTCTTT	CSVAGTAIEAFF
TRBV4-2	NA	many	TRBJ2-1	TGTGCCAGCAGCCAAGGGGACTTCCTCAGCCACAATGAGCAGTTCTTC	CASSQGDFLSHNEQFF
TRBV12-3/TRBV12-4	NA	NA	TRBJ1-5	TGTGCCAGCAGTGGGGGGGGACTGGGCAATCAGCCCCAGCATTTT	CASSGGGLGNQPQHF
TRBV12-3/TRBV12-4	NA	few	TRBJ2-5	TGTGCCAGCAGTTCGAGGGTGGAGACCCAGTACTTC	CASSSRVETQYF
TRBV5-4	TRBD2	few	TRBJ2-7	TGTGCCAGCAGCTTCTCTAGCGGGAGGCCCTACGAGCAGTACTTC	CASSFSSGRPYEQYF
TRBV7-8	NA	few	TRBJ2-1	TGTGCCAGCAGCTTTAGAGCAAATGAGCAGTTCTTC	CASSFRANEQFF
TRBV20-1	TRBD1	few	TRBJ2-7	TGCAGTGCCCATTCGACAGGGGGCGACGAGCAGTACTTC	CSAHSTGGDEQYF
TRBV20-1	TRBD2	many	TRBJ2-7	TGCAGTGCTACTAAACCAGCGGGAGTTAAAGACGAGCAGTACTTC	CSATKPAGVKDEQYF
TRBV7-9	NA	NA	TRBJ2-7	TGTGCCAGCAGCTTAGGCTCCGGGAACGCCCTGAGCGAGCAGTACTTC	CASSLGSGNALSEQYF
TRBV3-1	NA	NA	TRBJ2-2	TGTGCCAGCAGCATACTGGGGGGAGTCGGGGAGCTGTTTTTT	CASSILGGVGELFF
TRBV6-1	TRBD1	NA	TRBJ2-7	TGTGCCAGCAGCACCACCGGGACAGGGGACTACGAGCAGTACTTC	CASSTTGTGDYEQYF
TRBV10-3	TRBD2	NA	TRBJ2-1	TGTGCCATCACAAGCGGGACCTACAATGAGCAGTTCTTC	CAITSGTYNEQFF
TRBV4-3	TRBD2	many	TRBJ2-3	TGCGCCAGCAGCCAAGATATCTCGCGCGGGAGACGGGCAGATACGCAGTATTTT	CASSQDISRGRRADTQYF
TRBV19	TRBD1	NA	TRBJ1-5	TGTGCCAGTAGCGCGACAGGGGCGTACAATCAGCCCCAGCATTTT	CASSATGAYNQPQHF
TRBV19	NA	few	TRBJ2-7	TGTGCCAGTAGTAACAACAGGGCCAACGAGCAGTACTTC	CASSNNRANEQYF
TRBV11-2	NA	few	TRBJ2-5	TGTGCCAGCAGCTCCATGGGGCCTTCTGAGACCCAGTACTTC	CASSSMGPSETQYF
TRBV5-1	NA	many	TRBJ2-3	TGCGCCACCCTATCGGGGAGGCGGGGAGATACGCAGTATTTT	CATLSGRRGDTQYF
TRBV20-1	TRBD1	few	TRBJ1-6	TGCAGTGCCGATCCGACCCCGGACAGGGGCGCAGATTCACCCCCCCACTTT	CSADPTPDRGADSPPHF
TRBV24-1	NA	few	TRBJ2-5	TGTGCCACCAATACACAGCGGGAGACCCAGTACTTC	CATNTQRETQYF
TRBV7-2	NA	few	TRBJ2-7	TGTGCCAGCAGCAAGAAGACAGGAGACTACGAGCAGTACTTC	CASSKKTGDYEQYF